This entry features one T cell receptor (beta chain) sequence. Its antigen remains unidentified. The germline V gene encodes CDR1 DFQATT and CDR2 SNEGSKA (reference sequence). V lost 5 bases, J lost 10 bases, and 25 bases lay in between. This CDR3 has 15 amino acids. These data are taken from a study of regulatory T cells in long-lasting Graves disease. On the study more broadly: Graves' patients (newly diagnosed) had been on antithyroid drugs under 3 months.

Findings and caveats of the study: The work looked only at peripheral blood and did not look at thyroid tissue. Persistent Graves' patients possessed reduced TCR diversity relative to recently diagnosed ones.

The time point denotes: newly diagnosed GD, antithyroid drugs for less than 3 months. PBMC RNA was the source of the TCR library. With iRepertoire HTBI primers and Arm-PCR of CDR3 regions, TCR beta libraries were built. TCRdb re-called the multiplex PCR reads with MiXCR, one entry per CDR3 protein. The sample records a few hundred thousand distinct CDR3 sequences, over 15% being singletons. The data were also submitted as part of a second study, on T cells in Graves' hyperthyroidism and ophthalmopathy. That investigation notes: A first-round RT-PCR of the TCR CDR3 used the HTBI primer set.

This sample comprised peripheral blood mononuclear cells (PBMCs), obtained at new diagnosis, from a patient treated with antithyroid drugs. V is TRBV20-1 and J is TRBJ2-3, with D maybe TRBD1 (6 bases). This TCR came from a man aged 35 to 55 with Graves disease. CDR3 DNA: TGCAGTGCTCCACGTTCAGGGGCAGTATACGATGCGCAGTATTTT. This encodes CSAPRSGAVYDAQYF.